This entry lists 7 T cell receptor beta chains sequenced from one sample in a study of control samples from healthy donors and cancer patients. Profiled with immunoSEQ multiplex PCR; TCRdb holds only in-frame clones, not every one. The repertoire holds roughly 100,000 clones, with around 89% as singletons. Sequenced: blood. These receptors were taken from a man aged 30 to 39 in good health.

The V and J genes are TRBV10-3 and TRBJ2-5; the D is unclear. Germline V gives CDR1 ENHRY, CDR2 SYGVKD. CDR3 length: 15 residues. Trimming removed 0 bases from V and 0 bases from J, with 8 bases in between. The CDR3 region has the DNA TGTGCCATCAGTGAGTCCACGACAAACCAAGAGACCCAGTACTTC. Translated, it gives CAISESTTNQETQYF.

V gene TRBV24-1 combines with J gene TRBJ1-5, with a weak D call TRBD1 (5 bases). This CDR3 contains 17 residues. Germline V gene lookup returns CDR1 KGHDR and CDR2 SFDVKD. Trimming cost V 3 bases and J 5 bases, with 19 bases left between them. CDR3: CATSDAGGGQGHQPQHF. CDR3 nucleotide sequence: TGTGCCACCAGTGATGCCGGGGGTGGCCAGGGCCATCAGCCCCAGCATTTT.

CDR3 DNA: TGTGCCTGGAGTATATACAGGGAGGGTGAGCAGTTCTTC. Protein: CAWSIYREGEQFF. The chain employs TRBV30 and TRBJ2-1; a possible D gene is TRBD2 (7 bases). Germline V gene data show CDR1 as GTSNPN and CDR2 as SVGIG (reference sequence). The CDR3 runs to 13 residues. Trimming took 2 bases from V and 9 from J, leaving 14 bases between them.

The chain has TRBV12-5 and TRBJ1-5, with a tentative D call TRBD1 (5 bases). The V end lost 8 bases, the J end lost 0 bases, and 11 bases lay between the germline ends. From germline, CDR1 is LGHNT and CDR2 FRNRAP. The CDR3 totals 14 residues. The CDR3 here is CASWGGYSNQPQHF. CDR3 bases: TGTGCTAGTTGGGGGGGATATAGCAATCAGCCCCAGCATTTT. The entire variable domain, with the rest obtained from reference TRBV12-5 and TRBJ1-5, is as follows: DARVTQTPRHKVTEMGQEVTMRCQPILGHNTVFWYRQTMMQGLELLAYFRNRAPLDDSGMPKDRFSAEMPDATLATLKIQPSEPRDSAVYFCASWGGYSNQPQHFGDGTRLSIL.

The rearrangement uses TRBV28 and TRBJ1-2; perhaps TRBD1 as D (5 bases). The germline CDR1 and CDR2 sequences are MDHEN and SYDVKM. The V end was cut by 4 bases, the J end by 7 bases, with 16 bases between. The CDR3 is 14 amino acids. CDR3: CASSSLRAGTGYTF. CDR3 DNA: TGTGCCAGCAGTTCCCTCCGGGCGGGGACTGGCTACACCTTC.

DNA for the CDR3: TGCGCCAGCAGCTTGTTCCACTTCACAGATACGCAGTATTTT. This gives the protein CASSLFHFTDTQYF. The rearrangement uses TRBV5-1 and TRBJ2-3; the D is unclear. The CDR3 sequence is 14 residues long. V lost 1 base and J lost 2, with 8 bases in between. The germline V gene has CDR1 SGHRS and CDR2 YFSETQ.

J is TRBJ2-2 and V is TRBV2, with 10 bases matching TRBD2. This CDR3 has 16 amino acids. J lost 0 bases, V lost 6 bases, and 4 bases had no gene match. Germline CDR1 and CDR2: SNHLY and FYNNEI. The chain's CDR3 is CASSGLAGANTGELFF. The CDR3, as DNA: TGTGCCAGCAGCGGTCTAGCGGGGGCGAACACCGGGGAGCTGTTTTTT. The full variable domain, in which reference TRBV2 and TRBJ2-2 provide the parts outside the CDR3, is EPEVTQTPSHQVTQMGQEVILRCVPISNHLYFYWYRQILGQKVEFLVSFYNNEISEKSEIFDDQFSVERPDGSNFTLKIRSTKLEDSAMYFCASSGLAGANTGELFFGEGSRLTVL.